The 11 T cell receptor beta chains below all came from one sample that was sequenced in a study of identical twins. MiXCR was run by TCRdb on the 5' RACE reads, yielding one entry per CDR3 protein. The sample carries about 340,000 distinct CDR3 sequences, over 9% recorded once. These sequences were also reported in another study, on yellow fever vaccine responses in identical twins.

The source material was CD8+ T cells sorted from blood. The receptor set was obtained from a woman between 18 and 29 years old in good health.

As DNA, the CDR3 is TGCAGTGCTAGAGATCGGTCTAGAGCGGACCCGTTGCACTACACCTTC. This codes for CSARDRSRADPLHYTF. The chain uses TRBV20-1 and TRBJ1-2; D is ambiguous. In germline, CDR1 is DFQATT, CDR2 SNEGSKA (reference sequence). V was shortened by 0 bases and J by 10 bases, with 24 bases between the two germline ends. This CDR3 contains 16 residues.

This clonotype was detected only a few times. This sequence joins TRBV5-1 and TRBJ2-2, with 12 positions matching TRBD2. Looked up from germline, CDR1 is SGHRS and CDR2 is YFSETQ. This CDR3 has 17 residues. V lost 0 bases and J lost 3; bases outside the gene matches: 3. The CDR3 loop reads CASSLALAGGYTGELFF. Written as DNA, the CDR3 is TGCGCCAGCAGCTTGGCCCTAGCGGGGGGGTACACCGGGGAGCTGTTTTTT.

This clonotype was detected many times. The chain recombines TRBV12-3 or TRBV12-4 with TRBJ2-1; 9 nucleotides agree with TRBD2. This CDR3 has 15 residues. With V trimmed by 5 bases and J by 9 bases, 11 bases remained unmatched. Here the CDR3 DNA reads TGTGCCAGCAGTACCCCCTTTGGGACTAGCCTTGAGCAGTTCTTC. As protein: CASSTPFGTSLEQFF.

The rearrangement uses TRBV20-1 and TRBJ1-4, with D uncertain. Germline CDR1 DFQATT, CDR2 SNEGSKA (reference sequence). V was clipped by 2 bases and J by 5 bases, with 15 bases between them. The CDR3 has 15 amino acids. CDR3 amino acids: CSARTLGQLNEKLFF. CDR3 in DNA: TGCAGTGCTAGAACACTCGGGCAACTAAATGAAAAACTGTTTTTT.

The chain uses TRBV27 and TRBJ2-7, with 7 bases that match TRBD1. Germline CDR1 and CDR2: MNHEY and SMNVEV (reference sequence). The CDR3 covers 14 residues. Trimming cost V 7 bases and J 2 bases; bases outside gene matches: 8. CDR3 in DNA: TGTGCCAGCATCCTACAGGGGATCCCCTACGAGCAGTACGTC. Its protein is CASILQGIPYEQYV.

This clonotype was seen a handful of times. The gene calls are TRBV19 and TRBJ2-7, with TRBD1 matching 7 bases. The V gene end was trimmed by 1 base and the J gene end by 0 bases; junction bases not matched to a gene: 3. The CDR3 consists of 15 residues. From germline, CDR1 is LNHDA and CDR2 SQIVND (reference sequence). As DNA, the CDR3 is TGTGCCAGTAGTATAGGGACAGGTAGCTCCTACGAGCAGTACTTC. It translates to CASSIGTGSSYEQYF.

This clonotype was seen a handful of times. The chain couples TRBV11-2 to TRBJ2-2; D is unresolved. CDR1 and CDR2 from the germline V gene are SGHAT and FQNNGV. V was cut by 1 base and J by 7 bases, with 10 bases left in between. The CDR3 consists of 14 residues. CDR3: CASSLVFGNGELFF. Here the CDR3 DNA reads TGTGCCAGCAGCTTAGTGTTTGGTAACGGGGAGCTGTTTTTT.

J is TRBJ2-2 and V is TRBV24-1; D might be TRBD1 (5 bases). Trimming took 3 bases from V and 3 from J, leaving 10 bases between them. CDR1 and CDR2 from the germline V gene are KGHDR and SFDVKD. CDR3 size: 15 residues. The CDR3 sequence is CATSDPDTHTGELFF. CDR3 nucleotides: TGTGCCACCAGTGATCCGGACACCCACACCGGGGAGCTGTTTTTT.

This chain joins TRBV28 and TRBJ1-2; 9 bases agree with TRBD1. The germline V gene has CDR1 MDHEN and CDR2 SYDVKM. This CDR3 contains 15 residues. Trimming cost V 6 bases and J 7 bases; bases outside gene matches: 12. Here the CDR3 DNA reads TGTGCCAGCAGCCCCCCCGGACAGGGGATTGGTGGCTACACCTTC. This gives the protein CASSPPGQGIGGYTF.

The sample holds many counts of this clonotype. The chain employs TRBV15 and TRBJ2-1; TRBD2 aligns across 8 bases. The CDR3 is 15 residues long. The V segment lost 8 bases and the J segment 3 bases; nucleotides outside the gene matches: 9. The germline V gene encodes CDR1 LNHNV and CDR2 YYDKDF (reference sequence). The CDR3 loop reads CATSRGGGDYNEQFF. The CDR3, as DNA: TGTGCCACCTCCCGGGGGGGGGGAGACTACAATGAGCAGTTCTTC.

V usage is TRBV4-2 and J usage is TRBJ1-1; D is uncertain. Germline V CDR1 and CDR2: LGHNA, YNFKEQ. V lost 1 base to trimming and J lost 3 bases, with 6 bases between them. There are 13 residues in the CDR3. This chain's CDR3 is CASSQVLDTEAFF. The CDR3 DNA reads TGTGCCAGCAGCCAAGTACTGGACACTGAAGCTTTCTTT.